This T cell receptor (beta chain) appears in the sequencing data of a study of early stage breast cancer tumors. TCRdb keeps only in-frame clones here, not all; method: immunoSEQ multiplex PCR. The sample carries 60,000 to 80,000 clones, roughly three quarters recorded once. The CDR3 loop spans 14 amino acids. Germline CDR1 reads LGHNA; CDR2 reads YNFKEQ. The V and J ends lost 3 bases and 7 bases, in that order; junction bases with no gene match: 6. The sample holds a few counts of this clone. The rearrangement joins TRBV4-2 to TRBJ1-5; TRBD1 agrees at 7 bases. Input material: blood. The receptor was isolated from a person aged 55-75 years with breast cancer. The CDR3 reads CASSQNRGGQPQHF. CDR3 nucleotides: TGTGCCAGCAGCCAGAACAGGGGAGGACAGCCCCAGCATTTT.